Here is one T cell receptor beta chain with its context. Its antigen is as yet unknown. With 60 Vbeta and 13 Jbeta primers, the PCR was carried out. The protocol was immunoSEQ multiplex PCR, while the TCRdb copy is restricted to in-frame clones and leaves out a portion. Of approximately 190,000 clones listed, roughly 73% are singletons. The sample originates from a study of cytomegalovirus exposure and HLA in healthy donors. On the study more broadly: Genetic ancestry analysis placed around four fifths of the roughly 400 donors that were genotyped in the Caucasian-associated cluster.

Germline CDR1 reads MGHRA; CDR2 reads YSYEKL. The V segment lost 0 bases and the J segment 2 bases; nucleotides outside the gene matches: 16. The CDR3 totals 20 residues. Study findings and constraints: HLA allele associations emerged for 16,951 TCR beta sequences in a later analysis, at 0.05 false discovery rate. When analyzed later, the rates of TCR association showed variation by HLA locus, with DRB1 the most and HLA-C the fewest. A later analysis found most CMV-associated TCR beta chains apparently HLA-restricted.

The clonotype comes from a woman aged 25 to 45 in good health and CMV-seronegative. The chain recombines TRBV4-1 with TRBJ1-5; 7 bases fit TRBD1. Sequenced: PBMCs. This CDR3 is CASSQDMDRSTHGGNQPQHF. In DNA, the CDR3 is TGCGCCAGCAGCCAAGACATGGACAGGTCGACCCATGGGGGCAATCAGCCCCAGCATTTT.